The T cell receptor (beta chain) under discussion was sequenced for a study of T-cell memory formation after mild COVID-19. Study summary: TCR clusters showed largely donor specificity.

MiXCR, applied by TCRdb to the 5' RACE reads, yields one record per CDR3 protein. Of 470,000 or so distinct CDR3 sequences in the sample, about 20% were seen once. V lost 6 bases, J lost 6 bases, and 12 bases stayed unmatched. CDR3 length equals 14 residues. The germline CDR1 and CDR2 sequences are DFQATT and SNEGSKA (reference sequence). On this clonotype: Its antigen is as yet unknown.

Study findings and constraints: Chiefly within CM and EM were the contracting CD4+ clones; CD8+ ones were within EMRA. Whereas later expanders leaned CD4+, clones contracting day 15 to 85 showed a balanced CD4/CD8 makeup.

The rearrangement uses TRBV20-1 and TRBJ2-3, with 7 positions matching TRBD1. The sample consisted of PBMCs or a T cell subset sorted from them (not recorded which). The TCR originated in an adult woman who had mild COVID-19 (a few samples of this study predate the infection). Cell type and time point are not known. This CDR3 reads CSAAGQDDWDTQYF. DNA for the CDR3: TGCAGTGCCGCTGGACAGGACGATTGGGATACGCAGTATTTT.